These 27 T cell receptor beta chains originate from one sample sequenced in a study of T cells in Graves' hyperthyroidism and ophthalmopathy. Amplification targeted TCR beta CDR3 regions from RNA transcripts. HTBI primers were the set used in a first-round RT-PCR of the TCR CDR3. A single record per CDR3 protein comes from TCRdb applying MiXCR to the multiplex PCR reads. The sample yields hundreds of thousands of distinct CDR3 sequences, around 15% seen once. The sequencing sample was made of blood. Receptors were obtained from a man between 45 and 60 years old with Graves' ophthalmopathy.

The genes are TRBV20-1 and TRBJ2-1, with 7 bases aligning to TRBD2. The trim removed 3 bases at V and 6 bases at J, leaving 5 bases unmatched. Germline assignment: CDR1 DFQATT and CDR2 SNEGSKA (reference sequence). CDR3 size: 13 residues. The CDR3 loop is CSASQSGVNEQFF. The DNA of the CDR3 is TGCAGTGCTAGCCAGAGCGGGGTCAATGAGCAGTTCTTC.

The gene calls are TRBV9 and TRBJ2-1; TRBD1 aligns across 12 bases. CDR1 is SGDLS and CDR2 is YYNGEE in the germline V gene. The CDR3 extends over 17 amino acids. V lost 2 bases, J lost 4 bases, and 7 bases stayed unmatched. The CDR3 protein is CASSVELGQGAYNEQFF. The CDR3 nucleotides read TGTGCCAGCAGCGTGGAACTGGGACAGGGGGCTTACAATGAGCAGTTCTTC.

The V and J genes are TRBV7-9 and TRBJ2-3; TRBD2 matches 15 bases. The CDR3 spans 17 residues. After removal of 5 bases from V and 3 bases from J, the junction contained 6 bases not matched to a gene. Germline CDR1 SEHNR, CDR2 FQNEAQ (reference sequence). CDR3 sequence reads: CASSGTSGRFKTDTQYF. The DNA for the CDR3 is TGTGCCAGCAGCGGGACTAGCGGGAGGTTTAAGACAGATACGCAGTATTTT.

The rearrangement joins TRBV4-1 to TRBJ2-2, with 11 bases matching TRBD1. The V gene end was trimmed by 3 bases and the J gene end by 4 bases; junction bases not matched to a gene: 7. CDR1 MGHRA and CDR2 YSYEKL come from the germline V gene. This CDR3 is built from 17 residues. The CDR3 region is CASSQSGQGVPTGELFF. In DNA form, the CDR3 reads TGCGCCAGCAGCCAGTCGGGACAGGGGGTTCCCACCGGGGAGCTGTTTTTT.

This clonotype was seen ten or more times. This chain connects TRBV20-1 to TRBJ2-1; D is possibly TRBD2 (6 bases). There are 14 residues in the CDR3. V shed 4 bases and J shed 4 bases, with 14 bases lying between them. The germline CDR1 and CDR2 sequences are DFQATT and SNEGSKA (reference sequence). In DNA, the CDR3 is TGCAGTGCTACCCGGCGGGGAGATTACAATGAGCAGTTCTTC. It translates to CSATRRGDYNEQFF.

This clonotype appeared many times. V and J are TRBV11-2 and TRBJ2-7; the D call may be TRBD1 or TRBD2 (6 bases each). V lost 0 bases, J lost 3 bases, and 12 bases lay in between. CDR1 is SGHAT, CDR2 FQNNGV, per germline. The CDR3 is 15 residues long. In nucleotides, the CDR3 is TGTGCCAGCAGCTTAGATGCCGGGGGCCTCTACGAGCAGTACTTC. Its protein product is CASSLDAGGLYEQYF.

This clonotype was observed a handful of times. The genes are TRBV19 and TRBJ1-1, with no clear D. With 3 bases removed from V and 0 bases from J, the gap between germline ends came to 17 bases. Germline values: CDR1 LNHDA, CDR2 SQIVND (reference sequence). The CDR3 contains 17 residues. CDR3 sequence: CASSISLWADMNTEAFF. In DNA, the CDR3 is TGTGCCAGTAGTATTTCTCTCTGGGCAGACATGAACACTGAAGCTTTCTTT.

This clonotype was found a few times. The J gene is TRBJ2-5, the V gene TRBV9, with D perhaps TRBD1 (6 bases). The V end lost 3 bases, the J end lost 2 bases, and 17 bases lay between the germline ends. Germline V gene lookup returns CDR1 SGDLS and CDR2 YYNGEE. The CDR3 is 16 amino acids. CDR3 in DNA: TGTGCCAGCAGCGGAGGATGGGGACAAGGACAAGAGACCCAGTACTTC. This gives the protein CASSGGWGQGQETQYF.

This clonotype showed up many times. The chain's CDR3 is CSVGLAGGLGGEQYF. CDR3 coding DNA: TGCAGCGTTGGACTAGCGGGAGGGTTAGGGGGCGAGCAGTACTTC. This sequence joins TRBV29-1 and TRBJ2-7; 14 bases are a match to TRBD2. After removal of 4 bases from V and 6 bases from J, the junction contained 8 bases not matched to a gene. The germline gives CDR1 SQVTM, CDR2 ANQGSEA. The CDR3 loop spans 15 amino acids.

This clonotype was seen more than once but under ten times. The V call is TRBV19, the J call TRBJ2-4, with D possibly matching TRBD1 (5 bases). The CDR3 is made up of 17 amino acids. Looked up from germline, CDR1 is LNHDA and CDR2 is SQIVND (reference sequence). Trimming cost V 0 bases and J 0 bases, with 12 bases left between them. CDR3 loop: CASSIEGQTLAKNIQYF. The DNA of the CDR3 is TGTGCCAGTAGTATAGAGGGGCAGACCCTAGCCAAAAACATTCAGTACTTC.

The sample holds many counts of this clonotype. The chain recombines TRBV28 with TRBJ1-1; the match to TRBD1 covers 7 bases. Germline values: CDR1 MDHEN, CDR2 SYDVKM. The trim removed 5 bases at V and 3 bases at J, leaving 6 bases unmatched. The CDR3 runs to 14 residues. In nucleotides, the CDR3 is TGTGCCAGCAGTACGACCGGGACAGACACTGAAGCTTTCTTT. This gives the protein CASSTTGTDTEAFF.

The chain recombines TRBV11-2 with TRBJ2-1; 11 bases map to TRBD2. The CDR3 loop spans 14 amino acids. V shed 5 bases and J 7 bases; nucleotides not matched to a gene: 4. Germline V CDR1 and CDR2: SGHAT, FQNNGV. The CDR3 region has the DNA TGTGCCAGCAGCACGGGACTAGCGGTTAATGAGCAGTTCTTC. Residues: CASSTGLAVNEQFF.

This clonotype appeared a few times. V is TRBV20-1 and J is TRBJ2-7; perhaps D is TRBD1 or TRBD2 (5 bases each). CDR1 and CDR2 (germline): DFQATT, SNEGSKA (reference sequence). V was cut by 7 bases and J by 6 bases, with 22 bases left in between. The CDR3 covers 14 residues. In DNA, the CDR3 is TGCAGTGGAGGGGCCCCGGTTGGGGTCCCCGAGCAGTACTTC. This translates into CSGGAPVGVPEQYF.

This clonotype was picked up many times. V is TRBV5-6 and J is TRBJ2-1; the D is unclear. Trimming cost V 0 bases and J 6 bases, with 7 bases left between them. CDR3 length equals 13 residues. Germline assignment: CDR1 SGHDT and CDR2 YYEEEE. CDR3 amino acids: CASSLAYRNEQFF. In DNA, the CDR3 is TGTGCCAGCAGCTTGGCGTATCGCAATGAGCAGTTCTTC.

This chain's CDR3 is CASSPRGGRYQYF. CDR3 bases: TGCGCCAGCAGCCCCCGGGGGGGGCGGTATCAGTACTTC. This chain connects TRBV5-1 to TRBJ2-4, with 8 bases matching TRBD2. CDR1 and CDR2 from the germline V gene are SGHRS and YFSETQ. The CDR3 length is 13 residues. Trimming at V came to 4 bases and at J to 12 bases, leaving 9 bases not matched to a gene.

This clonotype was detected ten times or more. The chain joins TRBV20-1 to TRBJ1-5; D unresolved. Germline V gene data show CDR1 as DFQATT and CDR2 as SNEGSKA (reference sequence). The CDR3 totals 14 residues. Trimming removed 5 bases from V and 5 bases from J, with 16 bases in between. This CDR3 is CSAPYGGNDQPQHF. CDR3 in DNA: TGCAGTGCTCCCTATGGAGGGAACGATCAGCCCCAGCATTTT.

The table lists this clonotype with a few counts. This chain joins TRBV10-3 and TRBJ2-1; D gene unclear. The germline V gene encodes CDR1 ENHRY and CDR2 SYGVKD. Trimming took 4 bases from V and 9 from J, leaving 7 bases between them. This CDR3 comprises 11 residues. The CDR3 loop is CAISGGAEQFF. The CDR3 region has the DNA TGTGCCATCAGTGGTGGTGCTGAGCAGTTCTTC.

The chain is built from TRBV7-6 and TRBJ1-4; 7 nucleotides agree with TRBD1. Germline CDR1 is SGHVS and CDR2 is FNYEAQ. This CDR3 contains 19 residues. The ends lost 0 bases at V and 0 bases at J; junction bases unmatched: 10. The CDR3 is CASSLAPPGQIATNEKLFF. DNA of the CDR3: TGTGCCAGCAGCTTAGCGCCTCCGGGACAGATTGCAACTAATGAAAAACTGTTTTTT. Full variable domain (missing parts from reference TRBV7-6 and TRBJ1-4): GAGVSQSPRYKVTKRGQDVALRCDPISGHVSLYWYRQALGQGPEFLTYFNYEAQQDKSGLPNDRFSAERPEGSISTLTIQRTEQRDSAMYRCASSLAPPGQIATNEKLFFGSGTQLSVL.

The V and J genes are TRBV14 and TRBJ2-7; D perhaps matches TRBD2 (6 bases). Germline assignment: CDR1 SGHDN and CDR2 FVKESK. CDR3 length: 14 amino acids. The ends were cut back, 5 bases at V and 2 bases at J, with 13 bases in the middle. CDR3: CASSSKRAAYEQYF. The CDR3 DNA is TGTGCCAGCAGCTCAAAGCGGGCAGCCTACGAGCAGTACTTC.

This clonotype came up many times. The chain combines TRBV6-6 with TRBJ2-1, with D perhaps assigned TRBD1 or TRBD2 (5 bases each). Trimming removed 0 bases from V and 7 bases from J, with 13 bases in between. This CDR3 contains 15 residues. Germline CDR1 is MNHNY and CDR2 is SVGAGI (reference sequence). The CDR3 bases are TGTGCCAGCAGTTACTCGGGACCCTGGGGAAATGAGCAGTTCTTC. This translates into CASSYSGPWGNEQFF.

As for this clonotype: Without the conserved terminal phenylalanine or tryptophan, this CDR3 likely stems from a read error. The chain employs TRBV10-3 and TRBJ2-7; D is ambiguous. Trimming cost V 4 bases and J 5 bases, with 9 bases left between them. This CDR3 is 12 amino acids long. Germline CDR1 ENHRY, CDR2 SYGVKD. CDR3 amino acids: CAISAMGNEQYL. The CDR3 region has the DNA TGTGCCATCAGTGCTATGGGCAACGAGCAGTACCTC.

Only a few counts were recorded for this clonotype. The V gene is TRBV7-9, the J gene TRBJ2-3; D remains unclear. This CDR3 region has 12 residues. Trimming removed 8 bases at V and 4 bases at J, with 10 bases between. CDR1 and CDR2 from the germline V gene are SEHNR and FQNEAQ (reference sequence). Here the CDR3 DNA reads TGTGCCAGCCTGCGTGGGGCAGATACGCAGTATTTT. This translates into CASLRGADTQYF.

In its sample, this clonotype was seen many times. The gene calls are TRBV24-1 and TRBJ2-1; TRBD1 agrees at 9 bases. The CDR3 has 16 residues. The V and J ends lost 3 bases and 4 bases, in that order; junction bases with no gene match: 6. Germline V gene data show CDR1 as KGHDR and CDR2 as SFDVKD. The CDR3 sequence: CATSDLPGQGYNEQFF. For the CDR3, the DNA is TGTGCCACCAGTGATCTGCCGGGACAGGGTTACAATGAGCAGTTCTTC.

This clonotype was counted ten times or more. CDR3 sequence: CASSFSSTGELFF. CDR3 nucleotide sequence: TGTGCCAGCAGTTTTAGTTCCACCGGGGAGCTGTTTTTT. The chain is built from TRBV28 and TRBJ2-2; D is unclear. CDR3 length: 13 residues. CDR1 is MDHEN and CDR2 is SYDVKM in the germline V gene. V lost 3 bases and J 4 bases, leaving 6 bases between the germline ends.

Ten or more counts support this clonotype. The chain uses TRBV2 and TRBJ2-2; D unresolved. The germline V gene encodes CDR1 SNHLY and CDR2 FYNNEI. CDR3 length: 15 amino acids. Trimming pared 4 bases from V and 2 bases from J, leaving 11 bases between. CDR3 sequence reads: CASSGSAANTGELFF. The CDR3 coding sequence is TGTGCCAGCAGTGGATCGGCAGCCAACACCGGGGAGCTGTTTTTT. The full variable domain, in which reference TRBV2 and TRBJ2-2 provide the parts outside the CDR3, is EPEVTQTPSHQVTQMGQEVILRCVPISNHLYFYWYRQILGQKVEFLVSFYNNEISEKSEIFDDQFSVERPDGSNFTLKIRSTKLEDSAMYFCASSGSAANTGELFFGEGSRLTVL.

The CDR3 is CACHDTYSGNTIYF. The CDR3 DNA sequence: TGTGCCTGCCACGACACGTACTCTGGAAACACCATATATTTT. This chain joins TRBV19 and TRBJ1-3; D remains unclear. V was pared by 11 bases and J by 0 bases, with 14 bases between. Per the germline V gene, CDR1 is LNHDA and CDR2 is SQIVND (reference sequence). This CDR3 spans 14 amino acids.

This clonotype was counted between two and nine times. J is TRBJ2-3 and V is TRBV15; no firm D call. This CDR3 spans 13 amino acids. Per germline, CDR1 LNHNV and CDR2 YYDKDF (reference sequence). Trimming removed 0 bases at V and 7 bases at J, with 8 bases between. CDR3 amino acids: CATSREVRNTQYF. The CDR3 DNA sequence: TGTGCCACCAGCAGAGAAGTGCGCAATACGCAGTATTTT.